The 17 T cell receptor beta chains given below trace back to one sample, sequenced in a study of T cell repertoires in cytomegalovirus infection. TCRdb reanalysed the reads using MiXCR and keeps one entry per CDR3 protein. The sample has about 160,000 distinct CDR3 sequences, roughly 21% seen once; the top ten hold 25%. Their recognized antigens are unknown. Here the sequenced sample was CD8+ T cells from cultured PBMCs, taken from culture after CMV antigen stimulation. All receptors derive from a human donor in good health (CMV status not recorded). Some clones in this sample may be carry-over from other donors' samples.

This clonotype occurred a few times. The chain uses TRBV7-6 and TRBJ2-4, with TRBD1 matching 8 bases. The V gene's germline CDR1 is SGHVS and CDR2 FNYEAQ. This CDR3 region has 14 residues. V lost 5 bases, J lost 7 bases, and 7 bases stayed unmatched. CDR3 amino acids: CASSTGTGKNIQYF. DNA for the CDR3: TGTGCCAGCAGCACCGGGACAGGAAAGAACATTCAGTACTTC.

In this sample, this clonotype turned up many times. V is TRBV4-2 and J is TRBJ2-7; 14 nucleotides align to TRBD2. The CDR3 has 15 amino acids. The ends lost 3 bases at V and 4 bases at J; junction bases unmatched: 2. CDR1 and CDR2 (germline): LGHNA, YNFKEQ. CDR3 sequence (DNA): TGTGCCAGCAGCCACGGGACTAGCGGGGGTTACGAGCAGTACTTC. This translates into CASSHGTSGGYEQYF.

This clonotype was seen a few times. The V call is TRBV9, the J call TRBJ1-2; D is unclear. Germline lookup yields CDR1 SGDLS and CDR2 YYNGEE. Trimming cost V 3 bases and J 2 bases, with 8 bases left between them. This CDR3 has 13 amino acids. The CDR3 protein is CASSDSSNYGYTF. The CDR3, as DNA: TGTGCCAGCAGCGACAGCTCAAACTATGGCTACACCTTC.

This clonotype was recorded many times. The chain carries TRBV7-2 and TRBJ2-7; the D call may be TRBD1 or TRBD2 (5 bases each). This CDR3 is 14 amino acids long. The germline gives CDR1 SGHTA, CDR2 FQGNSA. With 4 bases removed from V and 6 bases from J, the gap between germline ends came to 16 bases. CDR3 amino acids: CASSSRDRPSEQYF. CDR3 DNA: TGTGCCAGCAGCTCCCGGGACCGTCCCTCCGAGCAGTACTTC.

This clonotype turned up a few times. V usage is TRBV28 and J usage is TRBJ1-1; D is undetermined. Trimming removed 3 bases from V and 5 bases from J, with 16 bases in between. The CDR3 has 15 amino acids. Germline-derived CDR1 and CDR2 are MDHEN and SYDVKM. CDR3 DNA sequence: TGTGCCAGCAGTTTGTCGGGGTTCGGTTTGACTGAAGCTTTCTTT. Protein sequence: CASSLSGFGLTEAFF.

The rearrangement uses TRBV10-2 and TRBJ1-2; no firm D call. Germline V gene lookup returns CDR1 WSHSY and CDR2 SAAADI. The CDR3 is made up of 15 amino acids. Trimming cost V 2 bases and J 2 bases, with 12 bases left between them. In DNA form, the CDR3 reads TGCGCCAGCAGTGAGCCGGTAGTCGCGAACTATGGCTACACCTTC. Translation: CASSEPVVANYGYTF.

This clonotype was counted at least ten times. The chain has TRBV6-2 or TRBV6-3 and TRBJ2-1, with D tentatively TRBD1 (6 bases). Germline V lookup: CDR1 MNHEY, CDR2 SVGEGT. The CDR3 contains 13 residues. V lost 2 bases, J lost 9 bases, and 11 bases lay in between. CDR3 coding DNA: TGTGCCAGCAGTTACAACAGGGTTTTTGAGCAGTTCTTC. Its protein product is CASSYNRVFEQFF.

The CDR3 DNA is TGTGCCAGCAGCTTAGGGCGGGGTTTTAACACTGAAGCTTTCTTT. This translates into CASSLGRGFNTEAFF. The genes are TRBV7-2 and TRBJ1-1; D gene uncertain. The CDR3 has 15 amino acids. Germline V CDR1 and CDR2: SGHTA, FQGNSA. Between the trimmed V and J ends, which lost 1 base and 2 bases, there was a span of 11 bases.

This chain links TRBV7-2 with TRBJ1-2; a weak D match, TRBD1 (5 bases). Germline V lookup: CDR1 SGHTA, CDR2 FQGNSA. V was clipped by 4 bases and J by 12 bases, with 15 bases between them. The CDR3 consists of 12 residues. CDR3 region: CASSSGPYPDTF. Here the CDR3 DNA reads TGTGCCAGCAGCTCGGGACCTTACCCCGACACCTTC.

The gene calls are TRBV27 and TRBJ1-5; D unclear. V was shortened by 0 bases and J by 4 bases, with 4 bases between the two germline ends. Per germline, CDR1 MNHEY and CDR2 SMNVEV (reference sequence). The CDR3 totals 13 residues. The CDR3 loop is CASSLSWNQPQHF. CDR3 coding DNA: TGTGCCAGCAGTTTATCTTGGAATCAGCCCCAGCATTTT.

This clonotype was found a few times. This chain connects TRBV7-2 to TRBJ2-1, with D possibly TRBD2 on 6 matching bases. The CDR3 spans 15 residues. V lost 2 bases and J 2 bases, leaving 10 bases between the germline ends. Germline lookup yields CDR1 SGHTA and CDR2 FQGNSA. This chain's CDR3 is CASSLTPGAYNEQFF. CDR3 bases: TGTGCCAGCAGCTTAACCCCGGGGGCCTACAATGAGCAGTTCTTC. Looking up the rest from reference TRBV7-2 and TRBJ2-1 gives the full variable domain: GAGVSQSPSNKVTEKGKDVELRCDPISGHTALYWYRQSLGQGLEFLIYFQGNSAPDKSGLPSDRFSAERTGGSVSTLTIQRTQQEDSAVYLCASSLTPGAYNEQFFGPGTRLTVL.

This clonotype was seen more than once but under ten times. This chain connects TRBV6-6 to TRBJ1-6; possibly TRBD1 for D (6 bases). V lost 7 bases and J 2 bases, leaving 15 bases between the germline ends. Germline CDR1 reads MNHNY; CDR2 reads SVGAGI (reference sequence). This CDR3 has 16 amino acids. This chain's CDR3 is CASKHRESAYNSPLHF. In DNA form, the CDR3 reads TGTGCCAGCAAACACAGGGAATCAGCCTATAATTCACCCCTCCACTTT.

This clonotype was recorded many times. In nucleotides, the CDR3 is TGTGCCAGCAGCTTAAGTCAGAAAAGTTCCAATGAGCAGTTCTTC. This translates into CASSLSQKSSNEQFF. The chain combines TRBV7-2 with TRBJ2-1, with unresolved D. This CDR3 contains 15 residues. V lost 2 bases, J lost 6 bases, and 14 bases lay in between. Germline loops: CDR1 SGHTA, CDR2 FQGNSA. The full variable domain, completed using reference TRBV7-2 and TRBJ2-1, is GAGVSQSPSNKVTEKGKDVELRCDPISGHTALYWYRQSLGQGLEFLIYFQGNSAPDKSGLPSDRFSAERTGGSVSTLTIQRTQQEDSAVYLCASSLSQKSSNEQFFGPGTRLTVL.

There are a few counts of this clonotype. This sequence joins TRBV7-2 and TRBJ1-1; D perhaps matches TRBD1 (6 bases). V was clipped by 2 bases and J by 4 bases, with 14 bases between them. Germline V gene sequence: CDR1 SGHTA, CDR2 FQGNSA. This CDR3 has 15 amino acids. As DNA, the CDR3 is TGTGCCAGCAGCTTAAGAGGGAGGGGGTCCACTGAAGCTTTCTTT. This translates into CASSLRGRGSTEAFF.

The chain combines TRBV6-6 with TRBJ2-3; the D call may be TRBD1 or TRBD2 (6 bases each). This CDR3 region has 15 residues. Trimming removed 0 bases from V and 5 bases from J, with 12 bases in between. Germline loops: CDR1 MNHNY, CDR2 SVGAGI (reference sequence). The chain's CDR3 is CASSYSLGGRDTQYF. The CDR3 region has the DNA TGTGCCAGCAGTTACTCGCTGGGGGGCAGAGATACGCAGTATTTT.

The CDR3 here is CASSPSAGRSSYEQYF. In nucleotides, the CDR3 is TGTGCCAGCAGTCCGTCAGCGGGGCGAAGCTCCTACGAGCAGTACTTC. The J gene is TRBJ2-7, the V gene TRBV12-3 or TRBV12-4; TRBD2 aligns across 7 bases. The J segment lost 0 bases and the V segment lost 5 bases, leaving 10 bases of the junction unmatched. The CDR3 covers 16 residues.

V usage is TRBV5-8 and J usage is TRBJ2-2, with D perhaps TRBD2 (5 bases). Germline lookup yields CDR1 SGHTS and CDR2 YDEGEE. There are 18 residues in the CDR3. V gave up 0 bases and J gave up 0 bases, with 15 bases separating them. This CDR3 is CASSLVFARVANTGELFF. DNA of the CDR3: TGTGCCAGCAGCTTGGTTTTCGCGAGGGTCGCGAACACCGGGGAGCTGTTTTTT.